Listed below are T cell receptor beta chains from one sample, sequenced in a study of cytomegalovirus exposure and HLA in healthy donors. Clones were read by immunoSEQ multiplex PCR, and TCRdb kept only the in-frame ones, dropping some. The table includes some 110,000 clones, approximately 88% detected once. The sequenced material came from PBMCs. Receptors were obtained from a man younger than 35 in good health and CMV-seronegative. Each CDR3 is given with its conserved first and last residue. Fields, in order: D gene, clone size, V gene, J gene, CDR3 DNA, CDR3 protein. D genes are given only for firm matches. Clone sizes are given selectively: once, few, many, or a class where the clone is expanded.

>TRBD1|once|TRBV6-5|TRBJ1-4
TGTGCCAGCAGACGAGACAGGGGAATAGAAAAACTGTTTTTT
CASRRDRGIEKLFF
>TRBD1|-|TRBV6-1|TRBJ1-3
TGTGCCAGCAGTGAAACTACAGGGGGTTTTTCTGGAAACACCATATATTTT
CASSETTGGFSGNTIYF
>TRBD1|-|TRBV4-1|TRBJ2-1
TGCGCCAGCAGCACCCGACAGGGTCGGGATGAGCAGTTCTTC
CASSTRQGRDEQFF
>TRBD2|-|TRBV28|TRBJ2-7
TGTGCCAGCAGTTTGGTTTCGGGGGGATGGTCCTACGAGCAGTACTTC
CASSLVSGGWSYEQYF
>TRBD2|-|TRBV6-6|TRBJ2-1
TGTGCCAGCTTGGACTCGGGCGGGAGAATGGATGAGCAGTTCTTC
CASLDSGGRMDEQFF
>-|-|TRBV7-2|TRBJ2-1
TGTGCCAGCAGCTTAGATGCCCTGACGGGGCAGTTCTTC
CASSLDALTGQFF
>TRBD2|once|TRBV27|TRBJ2-1
TGTGCCAGCAGTTTATCCCTAGCGGGGACCGTTTACAATGAGCAGTTCTTC
CASSLSLAGTVYNEQFF
>-|-|TRBV7-5|TRBJ1-6
TGTGCCAGAAGCGGATGGGACAGGGTCCACAGCTCCTATAATTCACCCCTCCACTTT
CARSGWDRVHSSYNSPLHF
>TRBD1|-|TRBV4-3|TRBJ1-6
TGCGCCAGCAGCCGGCGGGGGACAGGGAACTCACCCCTCCACTTT
CASSRRGTGNSPLHF
>-|once|TRBV4-3|TRBJ2-7
TGCGCCAGCAGCCAAGAAGCGACTCTCTCCTACGAGCAGTACTTC
CASSQEATLSYEQYF
>TRBD2|-|TRBV4-1|TRBJ2-1
TGCGCCAGCAGCCCCCTAGCGGGAGTTAGTAATGAGCAGTTCTTC
CASSPLAGVSNEQFF
>-|-|TRBV7-2|TRBJ2-1
TGTGCCAGCAGCTTAGTTTTTAGCGGTACGAATGAGCAGTTCTTC
CASSLVFSGTNEQFF
>TRBD1|-|TRBV7-7|TRBJ2-7
TGTGCCAGCAGTTCGCGACAGGGTGGGGAGCAGTACTTC
CASSSRQGGEQYF
>TRBD1|-|TRBV2|TRBJ1-2
TGTGCCAGCAGTACCGACAGGGACTTTGACTACACCTTC
CASSTDRDFDYTF
>TRBD1|-|TRBV28|TRBJ1-5
TGTGCCAGCAGTTCAACCGGGACAGGGGTCCAGCCCCAGCATTTT
CASSSTGTGVQPQHF
>-|-|TRBV4-2|TRBJ1-1
TGTGCCAGCAGCCAAAAACCATACCCTAGTAACACTGAAGCTTTCTTT
CASSQKPYPSNTEAFF
>-|-|TRBV19|TRBJ1-2
TGTGCCAGTAGTATTGGCGCAGGCAACTATGGCTACACCTTC
CASSIGAGNYGYTF
>-|-|TRBV6-1|TRBJ1-1
TGTGCCAGCACCTTCCGGGACTCAGAAGCTTTCTTT
CASTFRDSEAFF
>TRBD2|-|TRBV7-6|TRBJ2-1
TGTGCCAGCAGCTTAGCGGGAGGGGAATACAATGAGCAGTTCTTC
CASSLAGGEYNEQFF
>-|-|TRBV5-4|TRBJ2-2
TGTGCCAGCAGCTTTTTTCGATCGGACACCGGGGAGCTGTTTTTT
CASSFFRSDTGELFF
>-|-|TRBV6-5|TRBJ1-1
TGTGCCAGCAGTTACGAAGGGACACTGAACACTGAAGCTTTCTTT
CASSYEGTLNTEAFF
>TRBD1|-|TRBV6-1|TRBJ1-2
TGTGCCAGCAGTGAAAGCAGGACAGGATATGGCTACACCTTC
CASSESRTGYGYTF
>TRBD1|-|TRBV7-9|TRBJ2-6
TGTGCCAGCAGCTTAGCACAGGGGTCTGGGGCCAACGTCCTGACTTTC
CASSLAQGSGANVLTF
>-|-|TRBV21-1|TRBJ2-3
TGTGCCAGCAGCAAAAGAGGGACACCTCGGGTGGATACGCAGTATTTT
CASSKRGTPRVDTQYF
>-|-|TRBV2|TRBJ2-2
TGTGCCAGCAGGGGCTGGCCCGGGGAGCTGTTTTTT
CASRGWPGELFF
>-|-|TRBV15|TRBJ1-1
TGTGCCACCAGCAGCCGGGTCGCCCGAGGTGAAGCTTTCTTT
CATSSRVARGEAFF
>TRBD1|-|TRBV7-6|TRBJ2-5
TGTGCCAGCAGCTTTGACAGGGGCGTCCAAGAGACCCAGTACTTC
CASSFDRGVQETQYF
>-|-|TRBV9|TRBJ1-4
TGTGCCAGCAGCGCCCGTACATCTAATGAAAAACTGTTTTTT
CASSARTSNEKLFF
>-|-|TRBV7-9|TRBJ1-2
TGTGCCAGCGGGCGGGGTATTACCTATGGCTACACCTTC
CASGRGITYGYTF